The 8 T cell receptor beta chains below all came from one sample that was sequenced in a study of T cell responses to AZD1222 COVID-19 vaccine. Libraries were prepared by immunoSEQ multiplex PCR; TCRdb keeps only in-frame clonotypes and omits some of them. The table includes about 110,000 clones, approximately 89% detected once. Source: peripheral blood, taken 28 days after the second AZD1222 dose. These receptors all stem from an adult who received the AZD1222 COVID-19 vaccine.

The V and J genes are TRBV6-2 or TRBV6-3 and TRBJ1-1, with D possibly being TRBD1 (5 bases). V gave up 5 bases and J gave up 1 base, with 23 bases separating them. This CDR3 is 18 amino acids long. The V gene's germline CDR1 is MNHEY and CDR2 SVGEGT. Written as DNA, the CDR3 is TGTGCCAGCAGTGCGCCCGACAGTTGGGCCTGGCGGAACACTGAAGCTTTCTTT. Translating gives CASSAPDSWAWRNTEAFF.

The CDR3 reads CTSNLCIYRGPRGTEAFF. The CDR3 coding sequence is TGCACCAGCAACCTCTGTATTTATCGGGGGCCTAGGGGAACTGAAGCTTTCTTT. The chain has TRBV1 and TRBJ1-1. TRBV1 is a known pseudogene. CDR3 length: 18 amino acids.

On this clone itself: An end of the junction differs from the germline gene, which may be a read error. The chain recombines TRBV28 with TRBJ2-3; perhaps D is TRBD1 or TRBD2 (5 bases each). The CDR3 covers 14 residues. CDR1 and CDR2 (germline): MDHEN, SYDVKM. The CDR3 loop is CSSSSGTSTDTQYF. The CDR3, as DNA: TGTTCCAGCAGTTCCGGGACCAGCACAGATACGCAGTATTTT.

This chain links TRBV6-2 or TRBV6-3 with TRBJ1-5; 8 bases are a match to TRBD1. The CDR3 spans 16 residues. The V gene end was trimmed by 6 bases and the J gene end by 5 bases; junction bases not matched to a gene: 12. Germline assignment: CDR1 MNHEY and CDR2 SVGEGT. DNA for the CDR3: TGTGCCAGCAGCCGATTATCAGGGGGCTTGTATCAGCCCCAGCATTTT. This sequence encodes CASSRLSGGLYQPQHF.

The gene calls are TRBV3-1 (or the pseudogene TRBV3-2) and TRBJ2-5; 7 bases line up with TRBD1. Germline trimming cut 0 bases from V and 5 bases from J; bases unmatched to any gene: 9. Germline V gene data show CDR1 as LGHDT and CDR2 as YNNKEL (reference sequence). The CDR3 runs 16 residues. CDR3 sequence: CASSQESGQWGETQYF. CDR3 DNA: TGTGCCAGCAGCCAAGAATCGGGACAGTGGGGTGAGACCCAGTACTTC.

In its sample, this clone was seen a few times. The V and J genes are TRBV14 and TRBJ1-2; possible D gene TRBD1, 5 bases. This CDR3 is 12 amino acids long. From germline, CDR1 is SGHDN and CDR2 FVKESK. V was pared by 2 bases and J by 7 bases, with 8 bases between. CDR3 sequence reads: CASSQSGTGYTF. The CDR3 DNA follows: TGTGCCAGCAGCCAATCAGGGACTGGCTACACCTTC.

The chain couples TRBV7-2 to TRBJ1-6; possible D gene TRBD1, 5 bases. The germline V and J ends were trimmed by 3 bases and 10 bases, with 13 bases remaining between them. Germline assignment: CDR1 SGHTA and CDR2 FQGNSA. There are 14 residues in the CDR3. CDR3 nucleotides: TGTGCCAGCAGCTTTGACAGTCTGGGGTCACCCCTCCACTTT. Its protein is CASSFDSLGSPLHF.

This chain joins TRBV6-6 and TRBJ1-1, with D unclear. This CDR3 region has 13 residues. Germline CDR1 and CDR2: MNHNY and SVGAGI (reference sequence). Trimming cost V 7 bases and J 5 bases, with 14 bases left between them. CDR3 coding DNA: TGTGCCAGCAACCTGGCCCCGAGGACTGAAGCTTTCTTT. It yields the protein CASNLAPRTEAFF.